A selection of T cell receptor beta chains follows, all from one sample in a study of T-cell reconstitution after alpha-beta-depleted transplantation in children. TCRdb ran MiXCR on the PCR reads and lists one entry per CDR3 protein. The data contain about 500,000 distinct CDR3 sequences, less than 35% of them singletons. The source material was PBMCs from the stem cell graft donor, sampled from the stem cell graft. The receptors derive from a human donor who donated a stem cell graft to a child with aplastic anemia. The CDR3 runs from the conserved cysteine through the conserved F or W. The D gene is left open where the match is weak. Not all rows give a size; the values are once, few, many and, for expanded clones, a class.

CASRDGYSNQPQHF	TGTGCCAGCAGGGACGGTTATAGCAATCAGCCCCAGCATTTT	.	TRBV6-1	.	TRBJ1-5
CASSITAIMNTEAFF	TGTGCCAGTAGTATCACAGCGATAATGAACACTGAAGCTTTCTTT	.	TRBV19	.	TRBJ1-1
CASSIGGDGANVLTF	TGTGCCAGTAGTATTGGGGGGGACGGGGCCAACGTCCTGACTTTC	TRBD2	TRBV19	few	TRBJ2-6
CASSGRLAGGGEQYF	TGTGCCAGCAGTGGGAGACTAGCGGGAGGAGGCGAGCAGTACTTC	TRBD2	TRBV6-2/TRBV6-3	.	TRBJ2-7
CASSLYSLEGGELFF	TGTGCCAGCAGTTTATACTCCCTGGAGGGCGGGGAGCTGTTTTTT	.	TRBV28	few	TRBJ2-2
CASSQEPTTDTQYF	TGTGCCAGCAGCCAAGAACCTACCACAGATACGCAGTATTTT	.	TRBV3-1	once	TRBJ2-3
CASSLAGPNEKLFF	TGTGCCAGCAGCTTAGCCGGGCCTAATGAAAAACTGTTTTTT	.	TRBV7-2	.	TRBJ1-4
CSARDLIAGVHYEQYF	TGCAGTGCTAGAGATCTGATAGCGGGAGTTCATTACGAGCAGTACTTC	TRBD2	TRBV20-1	.	TRBJ2-7
CASRLTTNTGELFF	TGTGCCAGCAGGCTAACAACGAACACCGGGGAGCTGTTTTTT	.	TRBV6-2/TRBV6-3	.	TRBJ2-2
CAISERGQGDTQYF	TGTGCCATCAGTGAGCGGGGGCAGGGAGATACGCAGTATTTT	.	TRBV10-3	few	TRBJ2-3
CASSPGGDSQPQHF	TGTGCCAGCAGCCCAGGGGGGGATAGTCAGCCCCAGCATTTT	TRBD1	TRBV12-3/TRBV12-4	once	TRBJ1-5
CASSLVRAHQPQHF	TGTGCCAGCAGCTTAGTCAGGGCACATCAGCCCCAGCATTTT	.	TRBV7-8	few	TRBJ1-5
CARGLAGGSSYNEQFF	TGTGCCCGGGGACTAGCGGGGGGAAGCTCCTACAATGAGCAGTTCTTC	TRBD2	TRBV30	few	TRBJ2-1
CASSKDEVGNTIYF	TGTGCCAGCAGCAAAGACGAGGTTGGAAACACCATATATTTT	.	TRBV21-1	.	TRBJ1-3
CSVEKRGRTGASLGYTF	TGCAGCGTTGAAAAACGGGGTCGGACAGGCGCCTCTTTGGGCTACACCTTC	TRBD1	TRBV29-1	few	TRBJ1-2
CASSYSGTGVIRSSYNEQFF	TGTGCCAGCAGTTACTCCGGGACAGGGGTTATCCGTAGCTCCTACAATGAGCAGTTCTTC	TRBD1	TRBV6-2/TRBV6-3	.	TRBJ2-1